This entry is about one TCR beta chain. Antigen specificity is unknown. This entry is derived from a study of T cells expressing NK-cell markers. About the research overall: Eight donors were sequenced, of whom seven were HCMV-seropositive, while the remaining one was HCMV-seronegative.

Reanalyzing the 5' RACE reads, TCRdb keeps one entry per CDR3 protein, without DNA. Its clone listing holds more than 120,000 distinct CDR3 sequences. General study findings and limits: Six or seven donors had dominant NKG2C+ clonotypes that comprised about 1.0-8% of their CD8+ T cells. A few of the donors also had these clonotypes leading their CD3+CD56-NKG2C+ fraction.

The CDR3 totals 15 residues. The V gene's germline CDR1 is SGHVS and CDR2 FQNEAQ. Input material: blood T cells: a sorted CD56 or NKG2C T cell subset, CD4+ or CD8+ T cells, or bulk PBMC T cells (not recorded which). The sequence derives from a man aged 18-30 years in good health. The chain employs TRBV7-8 and TRBJ1-4; TCRdb outputs TRBD1, but without DNA this stays unchecked. CDR3 residues: CASSVSRGGGEKLFF.